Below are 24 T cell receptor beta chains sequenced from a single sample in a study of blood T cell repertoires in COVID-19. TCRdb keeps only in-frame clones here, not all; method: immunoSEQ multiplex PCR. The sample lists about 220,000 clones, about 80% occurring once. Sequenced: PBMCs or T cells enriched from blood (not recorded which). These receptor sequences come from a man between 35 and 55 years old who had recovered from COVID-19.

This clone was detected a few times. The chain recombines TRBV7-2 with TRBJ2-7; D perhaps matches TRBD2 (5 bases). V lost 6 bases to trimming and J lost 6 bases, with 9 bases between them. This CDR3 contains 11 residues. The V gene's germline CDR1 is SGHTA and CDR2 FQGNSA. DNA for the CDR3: TGTGCCAGCAGAAGAGAGGGCGAGCAGTACTTC. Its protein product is CASRREGEQYF.

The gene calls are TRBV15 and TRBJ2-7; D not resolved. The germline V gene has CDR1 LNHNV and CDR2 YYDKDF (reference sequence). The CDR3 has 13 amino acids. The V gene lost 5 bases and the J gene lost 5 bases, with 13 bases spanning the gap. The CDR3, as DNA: TGTGCCACCAGCTTAGGAGCTTGGAACGAGCAGTACTTC. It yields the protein CATSLGAWNEQYF.

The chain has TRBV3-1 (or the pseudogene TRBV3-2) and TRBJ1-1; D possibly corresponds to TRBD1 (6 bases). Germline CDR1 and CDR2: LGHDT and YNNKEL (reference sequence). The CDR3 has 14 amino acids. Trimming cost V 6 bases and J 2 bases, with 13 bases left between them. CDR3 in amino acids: CASSYTGYNTEAFF. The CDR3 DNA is TGTGCCAGCAGTTACACAGGGTACAACACTGAAGCTTTCTTT.

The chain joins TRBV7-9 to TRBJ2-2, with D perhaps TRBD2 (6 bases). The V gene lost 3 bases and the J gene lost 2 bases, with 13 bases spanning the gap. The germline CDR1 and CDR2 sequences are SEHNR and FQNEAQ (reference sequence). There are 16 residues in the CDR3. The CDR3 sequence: CASSFYAGSNTGELFF. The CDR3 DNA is TGTGCCAGCAGCTTTTACGCGGGATCTAACACCGGGGAGCTGTTTTTT.

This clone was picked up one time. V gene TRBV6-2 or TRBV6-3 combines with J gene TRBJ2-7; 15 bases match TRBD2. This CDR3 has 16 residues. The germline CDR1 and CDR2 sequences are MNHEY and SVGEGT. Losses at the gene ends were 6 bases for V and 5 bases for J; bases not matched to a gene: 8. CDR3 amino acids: CASSPGTSGRTDEQYF. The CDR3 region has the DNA TGTGCCAGCAGCCCCGGGACTAGCGGGAGGACGGACGAGCAGTACTTC.

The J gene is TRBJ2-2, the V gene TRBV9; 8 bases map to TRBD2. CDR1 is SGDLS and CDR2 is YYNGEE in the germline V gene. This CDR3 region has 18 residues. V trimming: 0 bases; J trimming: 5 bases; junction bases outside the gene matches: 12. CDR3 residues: CASSVVGLAYQRTGELFF. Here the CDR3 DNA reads TGTGCCAGCAGCGTAGTAGGACTAGCTTATCAGAGGACCGGGGAGCTGTTTTTT.

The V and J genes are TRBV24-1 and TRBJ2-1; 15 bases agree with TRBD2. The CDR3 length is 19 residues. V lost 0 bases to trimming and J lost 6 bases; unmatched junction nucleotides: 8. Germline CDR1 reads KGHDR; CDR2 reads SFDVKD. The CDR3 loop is CATSDLPGLAGGPGNEQFF. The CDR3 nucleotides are TGTGCCACCAGTGATTTGCCAGGACTAGCGGGAGGGCCGGGCAATGAGCAGTTCTTC.

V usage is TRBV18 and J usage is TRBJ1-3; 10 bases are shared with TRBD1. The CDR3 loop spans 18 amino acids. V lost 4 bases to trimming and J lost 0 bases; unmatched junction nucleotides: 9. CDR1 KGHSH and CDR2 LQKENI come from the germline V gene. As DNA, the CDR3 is TGTGCCAGCTCACGTACGGGACAGGGGTTGAGCTCTGGAAACACCATATATTTT. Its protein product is CASSRTGQGLSSGNTIYF. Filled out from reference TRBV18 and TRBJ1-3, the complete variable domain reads NAGVMQNPRHLVRRRGQEARLRCSPMKGHSHVYWYRQLPEEGLKFMVYLQKENIIDESGMPKERFSAEFPKEGPSILRIQQVVRGDSAAYFCASSRTGQGLSSGNTIYFGEGSWLTVV.

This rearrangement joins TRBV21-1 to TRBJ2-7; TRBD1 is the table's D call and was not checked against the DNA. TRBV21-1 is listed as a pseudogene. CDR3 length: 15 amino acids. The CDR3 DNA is TGTGCCAGCAGCAAAGGGGGGACAGGGTGGGGTGAGCAGTACTTC. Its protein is CASSKGGTGWGEQYF.

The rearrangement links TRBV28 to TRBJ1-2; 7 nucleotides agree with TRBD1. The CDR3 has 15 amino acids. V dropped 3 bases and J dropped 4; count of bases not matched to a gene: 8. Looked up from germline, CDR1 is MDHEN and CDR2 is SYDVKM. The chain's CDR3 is CASSFGSQGFYGYTF. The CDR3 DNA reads TGTGCCAGCAGTTTCGGCTCACAGGGGTTCTATGGCTACACCTTC.

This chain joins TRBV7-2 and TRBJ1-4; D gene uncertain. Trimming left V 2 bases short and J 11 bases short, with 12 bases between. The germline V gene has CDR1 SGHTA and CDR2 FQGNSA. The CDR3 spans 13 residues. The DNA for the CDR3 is TGTGCCAGCAGCTTAACCGAGGCGGGGAAACTGTTTTTT. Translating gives CASSLTEAGKLFF.

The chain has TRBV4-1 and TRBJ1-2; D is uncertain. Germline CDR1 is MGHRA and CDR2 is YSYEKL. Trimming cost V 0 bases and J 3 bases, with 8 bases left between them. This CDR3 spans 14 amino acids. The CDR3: CASSQEMGDYGYTF. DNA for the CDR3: TGCGCCAGCAGCCAAGAGATGGGAGACTATGGCTACACCTTC.

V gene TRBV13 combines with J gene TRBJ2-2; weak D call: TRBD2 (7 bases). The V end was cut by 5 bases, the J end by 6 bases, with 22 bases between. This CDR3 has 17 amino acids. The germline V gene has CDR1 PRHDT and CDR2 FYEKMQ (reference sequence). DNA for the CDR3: TGTGCCAGCAGCGCGGGGGCCCTGAGTGAGTTGGCCGGGGAGCTGTTTTTT. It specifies CASSAGALSELAGELFF. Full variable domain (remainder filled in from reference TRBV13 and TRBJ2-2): AAGVIQSPRHLIKEKRETATLKCYPIPRHDTVYWYQQGPGQDPQFLISFYEKMQSDKGSIPDRFSAQQFSDYHSELNMSSLELGDSALYFCASSAGALSELAGELFFGEGSRLTVL.

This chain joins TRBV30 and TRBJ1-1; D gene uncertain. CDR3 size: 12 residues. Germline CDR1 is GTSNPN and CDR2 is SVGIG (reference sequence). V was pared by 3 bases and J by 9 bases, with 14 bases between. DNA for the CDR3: TGTGCCTGGAGCCCTCCTCCCCTCCAAGCTTTCTTT. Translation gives CAWSPPPLQAFF.

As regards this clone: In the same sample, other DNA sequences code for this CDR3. The CDR3 is CASSLAVQETQYF. DNA for the CDR3: TGCGCCAGCAGCTTGGCGGTCCAAGAGACCCAGTACTTC. The chain links TRBV5-1 to TRBJ2-5; D gene uncertain. The germline V gene has CDR1 SGHRS and CDR2 YFSETQ. The CDR3 consists of 13 residues. V was trimmed by 0 bases and J by 1 base, leaving 4 bases between them. The full variable domain, with the rest looked up from reference TRBV5-1 and TRBJ2-5, is KAGVTQTPRYLIKTRGQQVTLSCSPISGHRSVSWYQQTPGQGLQFLFEYFSETQRNKGNFPGRFSGRQFSNSRSEMNVSTLELGDSALYLCASSLAVQETQYFGPGTRLLVL.

The CDR3 spells CASSPGQGVGTQYF. The CDR3 DNA reads as TGTGCCAGCAGCCCAGGACAGGGTGTGGGTACGCAGTATTTT. V and J are TRBV7-3 and TRBJ2-3; 8 bases fit TRBD1. Germline V gene sequence: CDR1 SGHTA, CDR2 FQGTGA. V was pared by 5 bases and J by 8 bases, with 9 bases of the junction left unmatched. The CDR3 spans 14 residues. The full variable domain, in which reference TRBV7-3 and TRBJ2-3 provide the parts outside the CDR3, is GAGVSQTPSNKVTEKGKYVELRCDPISGHTALYWYRQSLGQGPEFLIYFQGTGAADDSGLPNDRFFAVRPEGSVSTLKIQRTERGDSAVYLCASSPGQGVGTQYFGPGTRLTVL.

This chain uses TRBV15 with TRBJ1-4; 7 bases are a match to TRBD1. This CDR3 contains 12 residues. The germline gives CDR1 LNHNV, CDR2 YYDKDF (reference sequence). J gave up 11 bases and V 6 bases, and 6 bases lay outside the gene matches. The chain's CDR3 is CATSYPGGKLFF. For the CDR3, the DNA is TGTGCCACCAGTTACCCAGGGGGTAAACTGTTTTTT.

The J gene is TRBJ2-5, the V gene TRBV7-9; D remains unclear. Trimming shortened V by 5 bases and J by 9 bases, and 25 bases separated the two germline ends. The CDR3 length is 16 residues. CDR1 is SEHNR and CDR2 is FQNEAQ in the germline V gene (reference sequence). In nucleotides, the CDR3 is TGTGCCAGCAGCCCTCCCCAAGCCAGCGCTCCGATGGCCCAGTACTTC. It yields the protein CASSPPQASAPMAQYF.

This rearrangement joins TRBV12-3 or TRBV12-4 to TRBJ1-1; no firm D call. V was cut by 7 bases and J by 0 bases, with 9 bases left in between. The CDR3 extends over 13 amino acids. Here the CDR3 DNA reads TGTGCCAGCAAGTCGGGGATGAACACTGAAGCTTTCTTT. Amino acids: CASKSGMNTEAFF.

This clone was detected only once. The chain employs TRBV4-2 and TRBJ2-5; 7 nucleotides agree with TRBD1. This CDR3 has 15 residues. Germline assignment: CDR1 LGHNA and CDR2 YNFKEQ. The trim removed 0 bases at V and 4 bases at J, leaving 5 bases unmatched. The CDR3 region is CASSQEPAGGETQYF. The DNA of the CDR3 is TGTGCCAGCAGCCAAGAACCAGCAGGGGGAGAGACCCAGTACTTC.

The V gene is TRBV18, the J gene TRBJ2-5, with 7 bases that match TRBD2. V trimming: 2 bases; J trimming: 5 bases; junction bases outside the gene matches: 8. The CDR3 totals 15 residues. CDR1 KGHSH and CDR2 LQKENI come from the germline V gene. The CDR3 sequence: CASSPFAGDGETQYF. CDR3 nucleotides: TGTGCCAGCTCACCATTTGCGGGGGACGGGGAGACCCAGTACTTC.

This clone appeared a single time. CDR3 sequence: CASSDQGTQETQYF. DNA of the CDR3: TGTGCCAGCAGTGACCAGGGGACCCAAGAGACCCAGTACTTC. The chain is built from TRBV25-1 and TRBJ2-5, with D maybe TRBD1 (6 bases). The CDR3 length is 14 residues. Germline V gene data show CDR1 as MGHDK and CDR2 as SYGVNS. The V end was cut by 3 bases, the J end by 1 base, with 9 bases between.

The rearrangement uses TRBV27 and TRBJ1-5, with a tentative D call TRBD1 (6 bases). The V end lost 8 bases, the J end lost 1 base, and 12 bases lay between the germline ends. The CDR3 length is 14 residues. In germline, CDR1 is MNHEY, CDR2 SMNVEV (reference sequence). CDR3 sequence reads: CASGGGGSNQPQHF. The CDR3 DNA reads TGTGCCAGCGGCGGGGGCGGAAGCAATCAGCCCCAGCATTTT.

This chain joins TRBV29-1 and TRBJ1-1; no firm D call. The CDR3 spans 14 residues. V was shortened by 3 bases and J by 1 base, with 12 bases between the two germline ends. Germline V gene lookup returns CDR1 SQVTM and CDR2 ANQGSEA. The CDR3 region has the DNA TGCAGCGTTGATGTTTTGAGCTCGAACACTGAAGCTTTCTTT. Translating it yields CSVDVLSSNTEAFF.